The 31 T cell receptor beta chains below all came from one sample that was sequenced in a study of blood T cell repertoires in COVID-19. Repertoires were generated with immunoSEQ multiplex PCR, while TCRdb's copy carries only in-frame clones and drops some. This table has more than 45,000 clones, more than 70% appearing once. Sequenced sample: peripheral blood. The receptors here all came from a human donor in a cohort sampled during active COVID-19.

V usage is TRBV28 and J usage is TRBJ1-2; TRBD1 is a possible D gene (5 bases). V dropped 4 bases and J dropped 2 bases, with 20 bases sitting between them. This CDR3 contains 17 residues. Germline V CDR1 and CDR2: MDHEN, SYDVKM. DNA of the CDR3: TGTGCCAGCAGTTCGCCTCGGGACGCGGGAGGGAACTATGGCTACACCTTC. It encodes CASSSPRDAGGNYGYTF.

This rearrangement joins TRBV28 to TRBJ2-4, with D uncertain. Germline-derived CDR1 and CDR2 are MDHEN and SYDVKM. This CDR3 region has 12 residues. Trimming left V 2 bases short and J 5 bases short, with 4 bases between. Here the CDR3 reads CASSLSQNIQYF. The CDR3 DNA is TGTGCCAGCAGTTTAAGCCAAAACATTCAGTACTTC.

The chain employs TRBV7-8 and TRBJ1-5, with 12 bases fitting TRBD1. With V trimmed by 1 base and J by 3 bases, 4 bases remained unmatched. The CDR3 has 17 amino acids. CDR1 is SGHVS and CDR2 is FQNEAQ in the germline V gene. DNA of the CDR3: TGTGCCAGCAGCTTAGGTGGGGGACAGGGGGCCAATCAGCCCCAGCATTTT. Protein sequence: CASSLGGGQGANQPQHF.

The chain combines TRBV6-5 with TRBJ1-1; D unresolved. V was cut by 0 bases and J by 4 bases, with 9 bases left in between. CDR1 is MNHEY, CDR2 SVGAGI, per germline. The CDR3 consists of 14 residues. CDR3 loop: CASSYSSGGTEAFF. The CDR3 DNA sequence: TGTGCCAGCAGTTACTCTAGTGGAGGCACTGAAGCTTTCTTT.

This chain uses TRBV11-1 with TRBJ1-2; D is ambiguous. Germline CDR1 is SGHAT and CDR2 is FQDESV (reference sequence). The CDR3 covers 13 residues. Deletions cut 1 base from V and 1 base from J, with 4 bases between. The CDR3 reads CASSLGLNYGYTF. The CDR3, as DNA: TGTGCCAGCAGCTTAGGTCTTAACTATGGCTACACCTTC.

The rearrangement uses TRBV5-5 and TRBJ2-2, with TRBD1 matching 8 bases. Germline CDR1 is SGHKS and CDR2 is YYEKEE (reference sequence). The V gene end was trimmed by 4 bases and the J gene end by 2 bases; junction bases not matched to a gene: 4. This CDR3 contains 15 residues. CDR3 in DNA: TGTGCCAGCAGCCTACAGGGGGGAAACACCGGGGAGCTGTTTTTT. It translates to CASSLQGGNTGELFF.

V and J are TRBV2 and TRBJ2-3, with 7 bases fitting TRBD2. After removal of 7 bases from V and 0 bases from J, the junction contained 7 bases not matched to a gene. The CDR3 loop spans 15 amino acids. Germline CDR1 and CDR2: SNHLY and FYNNEI. CDR3 sequence (DNA): TGTGCCAGCATTCCGCTAGCGGTTAGCACAGATACGCAGTATTTT. Encoded protein: CASIPLAVSTDTQYF.

The chain links TRBV2 to TRBJ2-5; tentative D call: TRBD1 (8 bases). Germline CDR1 and CDR2: SNHLY and FYNNEI. Trimming cost V 5 bases and J 5 bases, with 18 bases left between them. The CDR3 is 15 amino acids. The CDR3 protein is CASSYRQGRGETQYF. The CDR3 DNA reads as TGTGCCAGCAGTTACAGACAGGGGCGGGGGGAGACCCAGTACTTC.

The rearrangement joins TRBV6-6 to TRBJ1-5; TRBD1 might be the D (6 bases). The germline V gene encodes CDR1 MNHNY and CDR2 SVGAGI (reference sequence). The CDR3 has 13 residues. V lost 8 bases and J 2 bases, leaving 10 bases between the germline ends. The CDR3 DNA follows: TGTGCCAGCGACAGGTTGGGCAATCAGCCCCAGCATTTT. This sequence encodes CASDRLGNQPQHF.

V gene TRBV18 combines with J gene TRBJ2-7; 9 positions match TRBD1. V gave up 4 bases and J gave up 2 bases; unmatched junction bases: 9. Germline V gives CDR1 KGHSH, CDR2 LQKENI. The CDR3 contains 16 residues. CDR3 DNA: TGTGCCAGCTCACTTAGTCCCGGGACAGGGACCTACGAGCAGTACTTC. Its protein product is CASSLSPGTGTYEQYF.

This clone has more than one count but fewer than ten. The chain is built from TRBV19 and TRBJ2-2, with D perhaps matching TRBD2 (5 bases). This CDR3 spans 14 amino acids. CDR1 is LNHDA, CDR2 SQIVND, per germline (reference sequence). Deletions cut 0 bases from V and 6 bases from J, with 8 bases between. The CDR3 nucleotides are TGTGCCAGTAGTATAGATGAGAGGGCCGGGGAGCTGTTTTTT. This translates into CASSIDERAGELFF. The full variable domain, its missing parts supplied by reference TRBV19 and TRBJ2-2, is DGGITQSPKYLFRKEGQNVTLSCEQNLNHDAMYWYRQDPGQGLRLIYYSQIVNDFQKGDIAEGYSVSREKKESFPLTVTSAQKNPTAFYLCASSIDERAGELFFGEGSRLTVL.

This clone has more than one count but fewer than ten. The V call is TRBV10-1, the J call TRBJ1-5; the D is unclear. Looked up from germline, CDR1 is WNHNN and CDR2 is SYGVQD (reference sequence). V gave up 3 bases and J gave up 5 bases, with 14 bases separating them. The CDR3 runs 15 residues. For the CDR3, the DNA is TGCGCCAGCAGTGAAAGGACGGGAGCCGATCAGCCCCAGCATTTT. As protein: CASSERTGADQPQHF.

This clone came up once. V gene TRBV29-1 combines with J gene TRBJ2-3; D unclear. The V gene lost 8 bases and the J gene lost 6 bases, with 9 bases spanning the gap. Germline V gives CDR1 SQVTM, CDR2 ANQGSEA. This CDR3 contains 10 residues. The CDR3 region is CSPSQDTQYF. In DNA form, the CDR3 reads TGCAGCCCTTCCCAGGATACGCAGTATTTT.

V is TRBV7-2 and J is TRBJ1-2; weak D call: TRBD1 (6 bases). CDR1 is SGHTA and CDR2 is FQGNSA in the germline V gene. The ends were cut back, 4 bases at V and 4 bases at J, with 16 bases in the middle. The CDR3 sequence is 15 residues long. This CDR3 reads CASSSPPGHTYGYTF. The CDR3 bases are TGTGCCAGCAGCTCTCCCCCGGGACACACCTATGGCTACACCTTC. The full variable domain, its missing parts supplied by reference TRBV7-2 and TRBJ1-2, is GAGVSQSPSNKVTEKGKDVELRCDPISGHTALYWYRQSLGQGLEFLIYFQGNSAPDKSGLPSDRFSAERTGGSVSTLTIQRTQQEDSAVYLCASSSPPGHTYGYTFGSGTRLTVV.

The chain carries TRBV6-5 and TRBJ2-7; D is uncertain. Per germline, CDR1 MNHEY and CDR2 SVGAGI. V dropped 7 bases and J dropped 7 bases, with 17 bases sitting between them. This CDR3 is 13 amino acids long. The CDR3 nucleotides are TGTGCCAGCATGAGACTTTTCTCGATGGAGCAGTACTTC. This gives the protein CASMRLFSMEQYF.

The rearrangement links TRBV6-2 or TRBV6-3 to TRBJ2-2; D may be TRBD2 (5 bases). V gave up 5 bases and J gave up 4 bases, with 8 bases separating them. Germline CDR1 is MNHEY and CDR2 is SVGEGT. The CDR3 is 13 amino acids. This CDR3 is CASSPAVTGELFF. The CDR3, as DNA: TGTGCCAGCAGTCCAGCGGTCACCGGGGAGCTGTTTTTT.

This chain joins TRBV7-3 and TRBJ2-5, with 7 bases fitting TRBD1. The V and J ends lost 5 bases and 7 bases, in that order; junction bases with no gene match: 7. In germline, CDR1 is SGHTA, CDR2 FQGTGA. The CDR3 extends over 13 amino acids. CDR3 sequence reads: CASSRDRATTQYF. CDR3 sequence (DNA): TGTGCCAGCAGCCGAGACAGGGCGACGACCCAGTACTTC.

A note on this clone: The junction shows a germline mismatch at one end, possibly a read error. The chain uses TRBV12-3 or TRBV12-4 and TRBJ1-2; 11 bases are a match to TRBD1. The CDR3 is 13 amino acids. The CDR3 DNA reads TGTGCCAGCAGATTAGGACAGGGGGCGGGCTACACCTTC. Translated: CASRLGQGAGYTF.

This chain joins TRBV5-8 and TRBJ1-4; D not certain. CDR3 length: 15 residues. V was shortened by 4 bases and J by 0 bases, with 10 bases between the two germline ends. The germline V gene has CDR1 SGHTS and CDR2 YDEGEE. CDR3 loop: CASSHSGPTNEKLFF. CDR3 nucleotides: TGTGCCAGCAGCCATTCAGGCCCAACTAATGAAAAACTGTTTTTT.

The rearrangement links TRBV4-1 to TRBJ2-1; 8 positions match TRBD2. Per germline, CDR1 MGHRA and CDR2 YSYEKL. CDR3 length: 17 amino acids. With V trimmed by 0 bases and J by 6 bases, 10 bases remained unmatched. Here the CDR3 reads CASSQERRGVTFNEQFF. The CDR3 DNA sequence: TGCGCCAGCAGCCAAGAAAGGCGGGGGGTCACCTTCAATGAGCAGTTCTTC.

This clone has just one count. This chain joins TRBV10-3 and TRBJ2-7; TRBD1 matches 8 bases. The CDR3 totals 13 residues. Germline-derived CDR1 and CDR2 are ENHRY and SYGVKD. Unmatched junction bases numbered 3, after V lost 6 bases and J lost 2 bases. CDR3 nucleotides: TGTGCCATCAGAGGACAGGGAGCCTACGAGCAGTACTTC. It codes for CAIRGQGAYEQYF.

The V and J genes are TRBV5-1 and TRBJ1-1, with D possibly matching TRBD1 (6 bases). Trimming cost V 3 bases and J 0 bases, with 18 bases left between them. Germline V gives CDR1 SGHRS, CDR2 YFSETQ. The CDR3 sequence is 17 residues long. This CDR3 is CASSSPSGGALNTEAFF. DNA for the CDR3: TGCGCCAGCAGCTCGCCCTCGGGGGGGGCCCTGAACACTGAAGCTTTCTTT.

V is TRBV5-8 and J is TRBJ1-5; D is ambiguous. With 0 bases removed from V and 0 bases from J, the gap between germline ends came to 7 bases. The CDR3 runs to 15 residues. The V gene's germline CDR1 is SGHTS and CDR2 YDEGEE. Here the CDR3 DNA reads TGTGCCAGCAGCTTGGCCGGTGGTAGCAATCAGCCCCAGCATTTT. The encoded protein is CASSLAGGSNQPQHF.

This clone was detected a few times. The rearrangement joins TRBV27 to TRBJ1-5, with D unresolved. The CDR3 covers 12 residues. V was clipped by 4 bases and J by 4 bases, with 5 bases between them. Germline CDR1 is MNHEY and CDR2 is SMNVEV (reference sequence). The CDR3 here is CASSSRNQPQHF. The CDR3 DNA follows: TGTGCCAGCAGTTCGAGGAATCAGCCCCAGCATTTT.

The V and J genes are TRBV7-9 and TRBJ2-5, with 7 bases fitting TRBD1. The CDR3 totals 13 residues. V was clipped by 5 bases and J by 2 bases; unmatched bases: 2. Germline V gives CDR1 SEHNR, CDR2 FQNEAQ (reference sequence). The CDR3 is CASSRGQQETQYF. CDR3 in DNA: TGTGCCAGCAGCCGGGGACAGCAAGAGACCCAGTACTTC.

V and J are TRBV15 and TRBJ2-1, with a tentative D call TRBD1 (6 bases). Per the germline V gene, CDR1 is LNHNV and CDR2 is YYDKDF (reference sequence). V was shortened by 8 bases and J by 1 base, with 12 bases between the two germline ends. The CDR3 totals 14 residues. Written as DNA, the CDR3 is TGTGCCACCCACCAGGGGTTTTCCTACAATGAGCAGTTCTTC. Its protein product is CATHQGFSYNEQFF. Full variable domain (rest looked up from reference TRBV15 and TRBJ2-1): DAMVIQNPRYQVTQFGKPVTLSCSQTLNHNVMYWYQQKSSQAPKLLFHYYDKDFNNEADTPDNFQSRRPNTSFCFLDIRSPGLGDTAMYLCATHQGFSYNEQFFGPGTRLTVL.

CDR3 sequence reads: CATSRAGDRKRRFF. The DNA of the CDR3 is TGTGCCACCAGCAGAGCGGGAGACAGAAAGCGGCGGTTCTTC. The rearrangement uses TRBV15 and TRBJ2-1; TRBD2 is a possible D gene (6 bases). Germline lookup yields CDR1 LNHNV and CDR2 YYDKDF (reference sequence). V dropped 1 base and J dropped 15 bases, with 19 bases sitting between them. There are 14 residues in the CDR3. Supplemented by reference TRBV15 and TRBJ2-1, the full variable domain reads DAMVIQNPRYQVTQFGKPVTLSCSQTLNHNVMYWYQQKSSQAPKLLFHYYDKDFNNEADTPDNFQSRRPNTSFCFLDIRSPGLGDTAMYLCATSRAGDRKRRFFGPGTRLTVL.

V gene TRBV10-3 combines with J gene TRBJ2-1; TRBD1 matches at 7 bases. Germline loops: CDR1 ENHRY, CDR2 SYGVKD. The trim removed 3 bases at V and 10 bases at J, leaving 6 bases unmatched. CDR3 length equals 13 residues. The CDR3 nucleotides are TGTGCCATCAGTGACGCTCACAGGGGAGAGCAGTTCTTC. This encodes CAISDAHRGEQFF.

The chain is built from TRBV7-6 and TRBJ1-4, with D unclear. The V end lost 0 bases, the J end lost 1 base, and 12 bases lay between the germline ends. Germline V gene sequence: CDR1 SGHVS, CDR2 FNYEAQ. The CDR3 totals 17 residues. CDR3 sequence reads: CASSLASGGLTNEKLFF. CDR3 coding DNA: TGTGCCAGCAGCTTAGCGAGCGGTGGACTAACTAATGAAAAACTGTTTTTT.

This clone was seen a handful of times. The chain has TRBV6-5 and TRBJ1-4; a weak D match, TRBD1 (6 bases). The CDR3 consists of 15 residues. Between the trimmed V and J ends, which lost 7 bases and 4 bases, there was a span of 16 bases. CDR1 and CDR2 from the germline V gene are MNHEY and SVGAGI. The CDR3 sequence: CASKTRGQINEKLFF. The CDR3 coding sequence is TGTGCCAGCAAAACGCGCGGACAGATTAATGAAAAACTGTTTTTT.

The V call is TRBV5-4, the J call TRBJ2-7; maybe TRBD2 (5 bases). CDR1 is SGHNT, CDR2 YYREEE, per germline (reference sequence). This CDR3 has 15 residues. The V gene lost 4 bases and the J gene lost 2 bases, with 16 bases spanning the gap. The CDR3, as DNA: TGTGCCAGCAGCCTAGGACTGATGGGAACCTACGAGCAGTACTTC. Residues: CASSLGLMGTYEQYF.